The entry that follows covers one TCR beta chain sequence. The data belong to a study of T cell changes during pregnancy in multiple sclerosis. The CDR3 has 10 amino acids. Trimming removed 6 bases from V and 10 bases from J, with 10 bases in between. Germline V lookup: CDR1 SQVTM, CDR2 ANQGSEA. Sequencing was performed with immunoSEQ multiplex PCR; in TCRdb, only in-frame clones are kept and a portion is missing. The sample yields about 39,000 clones, approximately 91% seen once. The sample consisted of CD8+ T cells from peripheral blood mononuclear cells, taken in the first trimester of pregnancy. The V and J genes are TRBV29-1 and TRBJ2-1, with D possibly being TRBD2 (5 bases). The source is a female donor with multiple sclerosis, enrolled in a pregnancy study. The CDR3 sequence: CSVNPGEQFF. CDR3 DNA: TGCAGCGTAAACCCGGGGGAGCAGTTCTTC.